This T cell receptor (beta chain) was sequenced for a study of T cell repertoires in cytomegalovirus infection. TCRdb independently ran MiXCR on the reads; one entry per CDR3 protein. The sample shows about 450,000 distinct CDR3 sequences, roughly 30% of them seen only once. CDR3 length equals 14 residues. Germline V gene data show CDR1 as SGHTA and CDR2 as FQGNSA. Notes on this clonotype: The germline gene is not matched at one end of the junction; a read error may be the cause.

The chain is built from TRBV7-2 and TRBJ1-6, with a weak D call TRBD1 (6 bases). The sequenced sample was PBMCs. This clonotype was obtained from a human donor in good health (CMV status not recorded). Some clones in this sample may be carry-over from other donors' samples. The CDR3 DNA sequence: TGTGCCAGCAGCCCGCGGGACAAATATGCAACCCGCCCCTTT. This translates into CASSPRDKYATRPF.